The 24 T cell receptor beta chains below all came from one sample that was sequenced in a study of identifying expanded T cells in peripheral blood. Sequenced by immunoSEQ multiplex PCR; TCRdb stores in-frame clones only, minus some. The sample has about 130,000 clones, 86% seen once; the top ten hold around 8.4%. Material: blood. The receptors shown here come from a person aged 18 to 75 in good health.

V usage is TRBV9 and J usage is TRBJ1-1, with D unclear. CDR1 and CDR2 from the germline V gene are SGDLS and YYNGEE. The CDR3 is 15 amino acids. V was shortened by 0 bases and J by 1 base, with 10 bases between the two germline ends. This CDR3 is CASSVGEEANTEAFF. The DNA for the CDR3 is TGTGCCAGCAGCGTAGGTGAAGAGGCGAACACTGAAGCTTTCTTT.

This chain connects TRBV7-3 to TRBJ1-4, with 9 bases fitting TRBD1. V lost 5 bases to trimming and J lost 5 bases; unmatched junction nucleotides: 6. The CDR3 has 15 amino acids. Germline V gene lookup returns CDR1 SGHTA and CDR2 FQGTGA. CDR3 nucleotides: TGTGCCAGCAGCACGACCGGGACAGGGAATGAAAAACTGTTTTTT. Translation gives CASSTTGTGNEKLFF. The full variable domain, in which reference TRBV7-3 and TRBJ1-4 provide the parts outside the CDR3, is GAGVSQTPSNKVTEKGKYVELRCDPISGHTALYWYRQSLGQGPEFLIYFQGTGAADDSGLPNDRFFAVRPEGSVSTLKIQRTERGDSAVYLCASSTTGTGNEKLFFGSGTQLSVL.

The chain combines TRBV14 with TRBJ1-2; 8 positions match TRBD1. From germline, CDR1 is SGHDN and CDR2 FVKESK. Trimming at V came to 4 bases and at J to 4 bases, leaving 5 bases not matched to a gene. The CDR3 is 14 amino acids. The CDR3 spells CASSRNTGGYGYTF. CDR3 DNA sequence: TGTGCCAGCAGCCGGAACACAGGGGGCTATGGCTACACCTTC. The entire variable domain, with the rest obtained from reference TRBV14 and TRBJ1-2, is as follows: EAGVTQFPSHSVIEKGQTVTLRCDPISGHDNLYWYRRVMGKEIKFLLHFVKESKQDESGMPNNRFLAERTGGTYSTLKVQPAELEDSGVYFCASSRNTGGYGYTFGSGTRLTVV.

The chain links TRBV4-3 to TRBJ2-5; tentative D call: TRBD2 (6 bases). V lost 1 base, J lost 4 bases, and 16 bases lay in between. The CDR3 spans 16 residues. Germline loops: CDR1 LGHNA, CDR2 YSLEER. CDR3 region: CASSQAPEQGGETQYF. The DNA of the CDR3 is TGCGCCAGCAGCCAAGCCCCGGAGCAGGGAGGAGAGACCCAGTACTTC.

The chain is built from TRBV28 and TRBJ1-4, with 8 bases identical to TRBD1. Germline V gene data show CDR1 as MDHEN and CDR2 as SYDVKM. CDR3 size: 13 residues. Trimming removed 8 bases from V and 7 bases from J; junction bases left unmatched: 6. The CDR3 region has the DNA TGTGCCAGCGGACCAGGGGGCGGTGAAAAACTGTTTTTT. Protein product: CASGPGGGEKLFF.

The chain combines TRBV10-1 with TRBJ1-1, with TRBD1 identical over 8 bases. V lost 2 bases to trimming and J lost 4 bases; unmatched junction nucleotides: 9. The CDR3 contains 16 residues. Germline V gene sequence: CDR1 WNHNN, CDR2 SYGVQD (reference sequence). The CDR3 region has the DNA TGCGCCAGCAGTGAGCGAGGAGGGACAGGCGCCACTGAAGCTTTCTTT. As protein: CASSERGGTGATEAFF.

The chain employs TRBV19 and TRBJ1-2, with unresolved D. The length of the CDR3 is 13 residues. V was cut by 3 bases and J by 4 bases, with 9 bases left in between. Per the germline V gene, CDR1 is LNHDA and CDR2 is SQIVND (reference sequence). The CDR3 spells CASSIGVIYGYTF. The CDR3 nucleotides are TGTGCCAGTAGTATTGGGGTGATCTATGGCTACACCTTC.

The chain's CDR3 is CASSNLQGSYGYTF. In DNA, the CDR3 is TGTGCCAGCAGCAACCTTCAGGGGTCCTATGGCTACACCTTC. This chain uses TRBV9 with TRBJ1-2; a possible D gene is TRBD1 (6 bases). Germline V gene sequence: CDR1 SGDLS, CDR2 YYNGEE. The CDR3 sequence is 14 residues long. The ends were cut back, 4 bases at V and 4 bases at J, with 14 bases in the middle. The full variable domain, with the rest looked up from reference TRBV9 and TRBJ1-2, is DSGVTQTPKHLITATGQRVTLRCSPRSGDLSVYWYQQSLDQGLQFLIQYYNGEERAKGNILERFSAQQFPDLHSELNLSSLELGDSALYFCASSNLQGSYGYTFGSGTRLTVV.

This clone was seen more than once but under ten times. The chain employs TRBV7-2 and TRBJ1-2, with D possibly being TRBD1 (5 bases). Germline V lookup: CDR1 SGHTA, CDR2 FQGNSA. CDR3 length: 14 amino acids. V lost 7 bases and J lost 9, with 21 bases in between. This CDR3 is CASNPVFDDSRYTF. In DNA, the CDR3 is TGTGCCAGCAACCCCGTCTTTGACGACAGCCGCTACACCTTC.

The CDR3 DNA follows: TGCGCCAGCAGCCAAGAAGGGAGGGGGAACACTGAAGCTTTCTTT. It specifies CASSQEGRGNTEAFF. The V gene is TRBV4-3, the J gene TRBJ1-1, with D tentatively TRBD1 (5 bases). The V gene's germline CDR1 is LGHNA and CDR2 YSLEER. Trimming removed 0 bases from V and 1 base from J, with 9 bases in between. This CDR3 region has 15 residues.

The chain has TRBV10-3 and TRBJ1-5; no definite D call. The CDR3 is 14 residues long. Between the trimmed V and J ends, which lost 4 bases and 4 bases, there was a span of 11 bases. Germline V lookup: CDR1 ENHRY, CDR2 SYGVKD. In DNA form, the CDR3 reads TGTGCCATCAGTGCGGGCAGAGATAATCAGCCCCAGCATTTT. As protein: CAISAGRDNQPQHF.

This chain uses TRBV5-1 with TRBJ2-2; D uncertain. Germline V gene data show CDR1 as SGHRS and CDR2 as YFSETQ. V gave up 4 bases and J gave up 2 bases, with 9 bases separating them. This CDR3 spans 14 amino acids. Here the CDR3 reads CASSGGINTGELFF. DNA of the CDR3: TGCGCCAGCAGCGGTGGGATTAACACCGGGGAGCTGTTTTTT.

The gene calls are TRBV6-1 and TRBJ1-2, with D perhaps TRBD1 (5 bases). The V and J ends lost 7 bases and 4 bases respectively, with 13 bases between them. Germline V gene sequence: CDR1 MNHNS, CDR2 SASEGT. The CDR3 extends over 13 amino acids. CDR3 sequence (DNA): TGTGCCAGCAAGGGAGGGGCTGGCTATGGCTACACCTTC. Translation: CASKGGAGYGYTF.

This chain uses TRBV28 with TRBJ2-2; D uncertain. Trimming removed 7 bases at V and 4 bases at J, with 16 bases between. The germline V gene encodes CDR1 MDHEN and CDR2 SYDVKM. The CDR3 runs to 15 residues. CDR3: CASTPGPGITGELFF. The CDR3 bases are TGTGCCAGCACCCCCGGACCAGGTATCACCGGGGAGCTGTTTTTT.

This clone turned up a few times. This chain uses TRBV11-2 with TRBJ1-6, with D unclear. This CDR3 comprises 12 residues. The V gene's germline CDR1 is SGHAT and CDR2 FQNNGV. Trimming shortened V by 3 bases and J by 15 bases, and 12 bases separated the two germline ends. CDR3 in amino acids: CASSFGQADLHF. The CDR3 nucleotides are TGTGCCAGCAGCTTTGGTCAGGCTGACCTCCACTTT.

V is TRBV11-2 and J is TRBJ2-7, with TRBD1 identical over 8 bases. Trimming cost V 5 bases and J 0 bases; bases outside gene matches: 6. The length of the CDR3 is 15 residues. Germline CDR1 and CDR2: SGHAT and FQNNGV. The chain's CDR3 is CASSRRQGNSYEQYF. In DNA, the CDR3 is TGTGCCAGCAGCAGACGACAGGGGAACTCCTACGAGCAGTACTTC.

The chain uses TRBV11-2 and TRBJ1-2; TRBD1 matches at 9 bases. Trimming removed 5 bases from V and 5 bases from J; junction bases left unmatched: 9. Germline V gene data show CDR1 as SGHAT and CDR2 as FQNNGV. The length of the CDR3 is 15 residues. CDR3 in DNA: TGTGCCAGCAGCCTTCCGGGACAGGGATTTTATGGCTACACCTTC. Translating it yields CASSLPGQGFYGYTF.

The chain links TRBV7-3 to TRBJ1-1; D gene unclear. This CDR3 is built from 13 residues. V was clipped by 3 bases and J by 1 base, with 6 bases between them. Looked up from germline, CDR1 is SGHTA and CDR2 is FQGTGA. The CDR3, as DNA: TGTGCCAGCAGCTTCGCACAGAACACTGAAGCTTTCTTT. Encoded protein: CASSFAQNTEAFF.

The genes are TRBV19 and TRBJ2-1; 11 nucleotides match TRBD2. Trimming cost V 4 bases and J 10 bases; bases outside gene matches: 9. The CDR3 runs to 15 residues. Germline CDR1 reads LNHDA; CDR2 reads SQIVND (reference sequence). The CDR3, as DNA: TGTGCCAGTAGTAAAGGGCTAGCGGGGGGCACCGAGCAGTTCTTC. This gives the protein CASSKGLAGGTEQFF.

J is TRBJ2-1 and V is TRBV5-8; 11 positions match TRBD2. Germline V lookup: CDR1 SGHTS, CDR2 YDEGEE. This CDR3 spans 15 amino acids. The trim removed 2 bases at V and 9 bases at J, leaving 7 bases unmatched. The DNA for the CDR3 is TGTGCCAGCAGCTTCCAACTAGCGGGAGTCCTTGAGCAGTTCTTC. Protein product: CASSFQLAGVLEQFF.

This clone was detected only a few times. The chain couples TRBV5-1 to TRBJ1-6; D might be TRBD1 (5 bases). V lost 4 bases to trimming and J lost 9 bases, with 11 bases between them. Germline V gives CDR1 SGHRS, CDR2 YFSETQ. The CDR3 contains 13 residues. The CDR3 loop is CASSPDRGSPLHF. CDR3 sequence (DNA): TGCGCCAGCAGCCCCGACAGAGGTTCACCCCTCCACTTT.

V gene TRBV28 combines with J gene TRBJ2-7; perhaps TRBD2 as D (5 bases). This CDR3 spans 14 amino acids. Trimming shortened V by 4 bases and J by 2 bases, and 12 bases separated the two germline ends. The germline V gene has CDR1 MDHEN and CDR2 SYDVKM. CDR3 in DNA: TGTGCCAGCAGTTCAGAGGGTGATACCTACGAGCAGTACTTC. Encoded protein: CASSSEGDTYEQYF.

This clone was found once. This chain uses TRBV6-5 with TRBJ2-3, with TRBD2 identical over 8 bases. The CDR3 is made up of 15 amino acids. CDR1 and CDR2 from the germline V gene are MNHEY and SVGAGI. The V gene end was trimmed by 6 bases and the J gene end by 9 bases; junction bases not matched to a gene: 14. CDR3 residues: CASSLSGTRSSTQYF. The CDR3 coding sequence is TGTGCCAGCAGCCTGTCCGGGACTAGGTCTTCAACGCAGTATTTT.

The J gene is TRBJ2-3, the V gene TRBV6-5, with 7 positions matching TRBD1. CDR3 length equals 15 residues. Germline CDR1 and CDR2: MNHEY and SVGAGI. The ends lost 6 bases at V and 2 bases at J; junction bases unmatched: 8. The CDR3 bases are TGTGCCAGCAGGACCGGGACAGCATACACAGATACGCAGTATTTT. It codes for CASRTGTAYTDTQYF.